The 18 T cell receptor beta chains presented below share a single source sample, sequenced in a study of shared clonotypes between healthy human individuals. Generated by immunoSEQ multiplex PCR, the TCRdb table keeps only in-frame clones and is missing some. This table holds approximately 1,500,000 clones, approximately 98% found once. What was sequenced was naive CD4+ T cells sorted from blood. Subset here: CD45RA+ positively selected. Source of these receptors: a young man in good health.

This rearrangement joins TRBV28 to TRBJ2-4, with 9 positions matching TRBD1. Germline CDR1 is MDHEN and CDR2 is SYDVKM. J lost 6 bases, V lost 4 bases, and 7 bases had no gene match. The CDR3 has 15 residues. In DNA form, the CDR3 reads TGTGCCAGCAGTTCCGGGACAGGGATCGGAAACATTCAGTACTTC. This sequence encodes CASSSGTGIGNIQYF. The complete variable domain, with remaining parts taken from reference TRBV28 and TRBJ2-4, reads DVKVTQSSRYLVKRTGEKVFLECVQDMDHENMFWYRQDPGLGLRLIYFSYDVKMKEKGDIPEGYSVSREKKERFSLILESASTNQTSMYLCASSSGTGIGNIQYFGAGTRLSVL.

This chain links TRBV7-9 with TRBJ2-5, with 10 nucleotides matching TRBD1. Germline loops: CDR1 SEHNR, CDR2 FQNEAQ (reference sequence). The V and J ends lost 1 base and 3 bases, in that order; junction bases with no gene match: 2. There are 15 residues in the CDR3. The CDR3 loop reads CASSLDGQGEETQYF. The CDR3, as DNA: TGTGCCAGCAGCTTAGACGGACAGGGGGAAGAGACCCAGTACTTC. Complete variable domain (other parts from reference TRBV7-9 and TRBJ2-5): DTGVSQNPRHKITKRGQNVTFRCDPISEHNRLYWYRQTLGQGPEFLTYFQNEAQLEKSRLLSDRFSAERPKGSFSTLEIQRTEQGDSAMYLCASSLDGQGEETQYFGPGTRLLVL.

V gene TRBV10-2 combines with J gene TRBJ1-3, with TRBD1 matching over 10 bases. Germline CDR1 WSHSY, CDR2 SAAADI. This CDR3 contains 18 residues. Trimming took 3 bases from V and 0 from J; bases not matched to a gene: 8. The CDR3 DNA reads as TGCGCCAGCAGTGACCCGGGACAGGGGCTTATCTCTGGAAACACCATATATTTT. Translated, it gives CASSDPGQGLISGNTIYF.

The V and J genes are TRBV11-3 and TRBJ2-1, with 9 bases aligning to TRBD2. The CDR3 loop spans 15 amino acids. In germline, CDR1 is SGHNT, CDR2 YENEEA. V shed 1 base and J 9 bases; nucleotides not matched to a gene: 7. The CDR3 reads CASSLGFSGRSEQFF. CDR3 nucleotides: TGTGCCAGCAGCTTAGGATTTAGCGGGAGAAGTGAGCAGTTCTTC.

This clone appeared a single time. As DNA, the CDR3 is TGTGCCAGCAGCTTAGATGACTCGGGTAGGTATAGCAATCAGCCCCAGCATTTT. Encoded protein: CASSLDDSGRYSNQPQHF. This sequence joins TRBV11-3 and TRBJ1-5; no clear D. The CDR3 is 18 amino acids. Germline CDR1 is SGHNT and CDR2 is YENEEA. V was trimmed by 0 bases and J by 0 bases, leaving 15 bases between them.

The chain is built from TRBV10-3 and TRBJ2-7, with 8 bases identical to TRBD1. V lost 8 bases, J lost 2 bases, and 14 bases stayed unmatched. The CDR3 runs to 16 residues. Germline V CDR1 and CDR2: ENHRY, SYGVKD. CDR3 sequence (DNA): TGTGCCATCGGGGACTCCCGGGACAGGCCCCCCTACGAGCAGTACTTC. It is translated as CAIGDSRDRPPYEQYF.

The chain links TRBV2 to TRBJ2-4, with D maybe TRBD1 (5 bases). There are 14 residues in the CDR3. Germline CDR1 SNHLY, CDR2 FYNNEI. Trimming left V 4 bases short and J 0 bases short, with 7 bases between. CDR3 amino acids: CASSGTLAKNIQYF. In DNA form, the CDR3 reads TGTGCCAGCAGTGGGACACTAGCCAAAAACATTCAGTACTTC. The full variable domain, its missing parts supplied by reference TRBV2 and TRBJ2-4, is EPEVTQTPSHQVTQMGQEVILRCVPISNHLYFYWYRQILGQKVEFLVSFYNNEISEKSEIFDDQFSVERPDGSNFTLKIRSTKLEDSAMYFCASSGTLAKNIQYFGAGTRLSVL.

The chain recombines TRBV10-3 with TRBJ1-5; D gene unclear. Germline V gives CDR1 ENHRY, CDR2 SYGVKD. V was pared by 7 bases and J by 5 bases, with 15 bases between. This CDR3 spans 14 amino acids. The CDR3 DNA is TGTGCCATCACTGCGGAGGAAGGGCATCAGCCCCAGCATTTT. Its protein is CAITAEEGHQPQHF.

The gene calls are TRBV27 and TRBJ1-2; TRBD1 aligns across 7 bases. CDR3 length equals 18 residues. The junction had 14 bases not matched to a gene; V was cut back by 3 bases and J by 1 base. Looked up from germline, CDR1 is MNHEY and CDR2 is SMNVEV (reference sequence). Here the CDR3 DNA reads TGTGCCAGCAGTTTTAGTCAGGTTGGGACAGCATTTAACTATGGCTACACCTTC. Amino acid sequence: CASSFSQVGTAFNYGYTF.

The V call is TRBV6-5, the J call TRBJ1-3, with D maybe TRBD1 (5 bases). Trimming removed 6 bases from V and 4 bases from J, with 16 bases in between. Per germline, CDR1 MNHEY and CDR2 SVGAGI. CDR3 length: 15 residues. The CDR3 DNA is TGTGCCAGCAGGCTCACAGGAACCTTAGGAAACACCATATATTTT. Encoded protein: CASRLTGTLGNTIYF.

V gene TRBV7-8 combines with J gene TRBJ2-3, with D perhaps matching TRBD2 (6 bases). Germline CDR1 reads SGHVS; CDR2 reads FQNEAQ. The V and J ends lost 6 bases and 5 bases respectively, with 18 bases between them. The CDR3 loop spans 15 amino acids. This CDR3 reads CASRLSGRLVDTQYF. The DNA of the CDR3 is TGTGCCAGCAGGCTCTCTGGGAGGTTGGTAGATACGCAGTATTTT. Full variable domain (rest looked up from reference TRBV7-8 and TRBJ2-3): GAGVSQSPRYKVAKRGQDVALRCDPISGHVSLFWYQQALGQGPEFLTYFQNEAQLDKSGLPSDRFFAERPEGSVSTLKIQRTQQEDSAVYLCASRLSGRLVDTQYFGPGTRLTVL.

The chain links TRBV7-2 to TRBJ2-7; TRBD1 agrees at 7 bases. Germline V gene data show CDR1 as SGHTA and CDR2 as FQGNSA. With 3 bases clipped from V and 4 bases from J, the junction kept 12 bases outside the gene matches. This CDR3 comprises 16 residues. CDR3 DNA: TGTGCCAGCAGCTTCTCGTCACAGGGGTCGAGGTACGAGCAGTACTTC. This translates into CASSFSSQGSRYEQYF.

This clone was found once. This chain uses TRBV18 with TRBJ1-4; D possibly corresponds to TRBD1 (5 bases). This CDR3 has 14 amino acids. Trimming took off 1 base at V and 8 bases at J, with 11 bases between the two ends. CDR1 is KGHSH, CDR2 LQKENI, per germline. CDR3 sequence (DNA): TGTGCCAGCTCACCACGCAGGGAAGGGGAAAAACTGTTTTTT. Its protein is CASSPRREGEKLFF. The full variable domain, in which reference TRBV18 and TRBJ1-4 provide the parts outside the CDR3, is NAGVMQNPRHLVRRRGQEARLRCSPMKGHSHVYWYRQLPEEGLKFMVYLQKENIIDESGMPKERFSAEFPKEGPSILRIQQVVRGDSAAYFCASSPRREGEKLFFGSGTQLSVL.

As concerns this clone: One junction end disagrees with the germline gene, perhaps due to a read error. The chain has TRBV7-7 and TRBJ1-3, with D tentatively TRBD1 (6 bases). The CDR3 length is 13 residues. The V gene's germline CDR1 is SSHAT and CDR2 FNYEAQ (reference sequence). As DNA, the CDR3 is TGTGCTAGCAGCTCAGGGGCTGGAAACACCATATATTTT. Translation gives CASSSGAGNTIYF.

The J gene is TRBJ2-5, the V gene TRBV29-1; the match to TRBD2 covers 8 bases. CDR3 length: 14 residues. Germline CDR1 is SQVTM and CDR2 is ANQGSEA. V lost 8 bases to trimming and J lost 4 bases; unmatched junction nucleotides: 12. CDR3 in amino acids: CSFLWGAGGETQYF. Here the CDR3 DNA reads TGCAGCTTCCTTTGGGGGGCGGGAGGAGAGACCCAGTACTTC.

The chain employs TRBV6-5 and TRBJ1-4; 7 positions match TRBD1. From germline, CDR1 is MNHEY and CDR2 SVGAGI. This CDR3 spans 14 amino acids. V lost 6 bases, J lost 8 bases, and 9 bases stayed unmatched. CDR3 nucleotides: TGTGCCAGCAGCCAAAACAGGGGATCCGAAAAACTGTTTTTT. Translated: CASSQNRGSEKLFF.

The chain joins TRBV5-1 to TRBJ2-7, with 10 bases identical to TRBD2. Trimming took 0 bases from V and 0 from J; bases not matched to a gene: 3. CDR3 length: 16 residues. Germline V gene sequence: CDR1 SGHRS, CDR2 YFSETQ. The CDR3 DNA reads TGCGCCAGCAGCTTGGGGACTAGCGGTACCTCCTACGAGCAGTACTTC. Translated, it gives CASSLGTSGTSYEQYF.

The gene calls are TRBV4-1 and TRBJ1-5; 8 positions agree with TRBD1. CDR3 size: 14 residues. V lost 4 bases to trimming and J lost 6 bases; unmatched junction nucleotides: 5. CDR1 and CDR2 (germline): MGHRA, YSYEKL. CDR3 coding DNA: TGCGCCAGCAGCCCTCAGGGGGCCGCTCAGCCCCAGCATTTT. Residues: CASSPQGAAQPQHF.